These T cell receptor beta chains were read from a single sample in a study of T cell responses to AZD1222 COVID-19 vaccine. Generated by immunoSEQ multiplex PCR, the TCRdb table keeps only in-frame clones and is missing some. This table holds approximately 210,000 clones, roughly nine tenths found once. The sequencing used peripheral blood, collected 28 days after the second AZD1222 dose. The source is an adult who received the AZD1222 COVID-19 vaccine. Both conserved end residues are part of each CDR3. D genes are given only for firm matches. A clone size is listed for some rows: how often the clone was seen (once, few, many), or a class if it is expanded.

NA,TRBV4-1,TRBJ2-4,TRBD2,TGCGCCAGCAGCCAATTTACCCTTTCCAGCGGGAGGAGGTTGGCCAAAAACATTCAGTACTTC,CASSQFTLSSGRRLAKNIQYF
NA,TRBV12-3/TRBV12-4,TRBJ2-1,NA,TGTGCCAGCAGTCTTAGCGGAGAGCAGTTCTTC,CASSLSGEQFF
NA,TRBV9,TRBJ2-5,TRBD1,TGTGCCAGCAGCATCGGGACAGAAATAGAGACCCAGTACTTC,CASSIGTEIETQYF
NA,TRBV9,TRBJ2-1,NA,TGTGCCAGCAGCGAGGGGGGGTCCTACAATGAGCAGTTCTTC,CASSEGGSYNEQFF
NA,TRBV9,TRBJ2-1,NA,TGTGCCAGCAGCGTCTCAGGCGGCTCCTACAATGAGCAGTTCTTC,CASSVSGGSYNEQFF
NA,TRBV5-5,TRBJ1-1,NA,TGTGCCAGCAGCTTGGAAACTCCGGGGACTGAAGCTTTCTTT,CASSLETPGTEAFF
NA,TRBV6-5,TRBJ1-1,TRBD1,TGTGCCAGCAGTTACCCAACAGGGGGAAGGACTGAAGCTTTCTTT,CASSYPTGGRTEAFF
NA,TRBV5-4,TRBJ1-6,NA,TGTGCCAGCAGCTTGGGGCAGGGGTTCTCACCCCTCCACTTT,CASSLGQGFSPLHF
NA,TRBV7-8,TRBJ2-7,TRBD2,TGTGCCAGCAGCCAATTCGGGGGGGGACCAAGACACTCCTACGAGCAGTACTTC,CASSQFGGGPRHSYEQYF
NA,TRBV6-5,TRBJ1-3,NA,TGTGCCAGCAGTAACAGGGCTCTCTCTGGAAACACCATATATTTT,CASSNRALSGNTIYF
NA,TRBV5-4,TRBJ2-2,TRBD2,TGTGCCAGCAGCTCTAGCGGGGGGACGAACACCGGGGAGCTGTTTTTT,CASSSSGGTNTGELFF
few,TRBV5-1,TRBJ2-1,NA,TGCGCCAGCACCCAGACGGGAAAGGGACACAATGGTGAGCAGTTCTTC,CASTQTGKGHNGEQFF
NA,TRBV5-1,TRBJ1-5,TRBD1,TGCGCCAGCAGCTTGGGGCAGGGGGCTGGTCAGCCCCAGCATTTT,CASSLGQGAGQPQHF
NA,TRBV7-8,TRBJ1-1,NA,TGTGCCAGCAGCTTAGTGACACCGGGGGCCACTGAAGCTTTCTTT,CASSLVTPGATEAFF
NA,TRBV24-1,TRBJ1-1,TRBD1,TGTGCCACCAGGGGGGACAGGCCGGGGAACACTGAAGCTTTCTTT,CATRGDRPGNTEAFF
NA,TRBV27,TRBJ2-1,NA,TGTGCCAGCAGCCTAGGGAGGTACCCCAGCAATGAGCAGTTCTTC,CASSLGRYPSNEQFF
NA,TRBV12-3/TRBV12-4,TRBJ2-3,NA,TGTGCCAGCAGTCGTCGCGAGGATACGCAGTATTTT,CASSRREDTQYF
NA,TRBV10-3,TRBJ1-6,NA,TGTGCCATCGGCAGGGAAAATAATTCACCCCTCCACTTT,CAIGRENNSPLHF
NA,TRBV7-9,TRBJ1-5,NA,TGTGCCAGCAGCTTAGTCACGGGCGAAGCCTCCACTCAGCCCCAGCATTTT,CASSLVTGEASTQPQHF
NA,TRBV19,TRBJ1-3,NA,TGTGCCAGTAGTATTGATCCTGGAAACACCATATATTTT,CASSIDPGNTIYF
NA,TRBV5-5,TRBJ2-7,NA,TGTGCCAGCAGCTTCGGGGCGACCGCCTACGAGCAGTACTTC,CASSFGATAYEQYF
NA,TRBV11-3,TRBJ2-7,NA,TGTGCCAGCAGCTTACGTGGGGGCGCTTCGTCCGAGCAGTACTTC,CASSLRGGASSEQYF